Sequencing of this T cell receptor beta chain was carried out in a study of cytomegalovirus exposure and HLA in healthy donors. PCR primers comprised 60 Vbeta and 13 Jbeta primers. This table comes from immunoSEQ multiplex PCR, and its TCRdb copy is limited to in-frame clones, with some not included. In the table there are roughly 110,000 clones, 60% to 75% of which are singletons. Notes on the study in general: Being productive about 87% or about 30% of the time was typical of most TCR beta V segments in an earlier analysis. CMV serostatus stood as the only immune exposure information on hand. There were approximately 150 TCR beta chains listed as cytomegalovirus-associated.

On this clone: Its antigen is unknown.

The ends lost 9 bases at V and 3 bases at J; junction bases unmatched: 19. The V gene's germline CDR1 is SNHLY and CDR2 FYNNEI. The CDR3 has 17 residues. The chain recombines TRBV2 with TRBJ1-1, with TRBD1 matching over 7 bases. The sample taken for sequencing was PBMCs. The sequence came from a male donor in good health and CMV-seropositive. CDR3 protein: CARLLNRDSGKYTEAFF. As DNA, the CDR3 is TGTGCCAGACTCCTTAACCGGGACAGTGGCAAATACACTGAAGCTTTCTTT.